The rows below give T cell receptor beta chains drawn from one sample of a study of T cell responses to AZD1222 COVID-19 vaccine. Libraries were prepared by immunoSEQ multiplex PCR; TCRdb keeps only in-frame clonotypes and omits some of them. The sample holds about 160,000 clones; about 89% are singletons and the top ten take over 3%. The material was peripheral blood, obtained 28 days after the second AZD1222 dose. The source is an adult who received the AZD1222 COVID-19 vaccine. The conserved cysteine and the conserved F or W are not part of the CDR3 here. Fields, in order: J gene, V gene, CDR3 protein.

TRBJ1-4	TRBV19	ASSDNPSGQAREKLF
TRBJ2-1	TRBV5-6	ASSFGGRRSYNEQF
TRBJ2-7	TRBV7-2	ASSLGPGGPYEQY
TRBJ1-4	TRBV2	ASSLRQATNEKLF
TRBJ1-5	TRBV2	ASSVGQPQH
TRBJ2-5	TRBV7-9	ASSLEAGPQETQY
TRBJ2-5	TRBV7-2	ASSVTSGTSQETQY
TRBJ1-1	TRBV9	ASSEGTLGTEAF
TRBJ2-1	TRBV6-6	ASSYRGQGRVNEQF
TRBJ1-2	TRBV7-8	ASSSESYRSNYGYT
TRBJ1-1	TRBV27	ASSPLRVNTEAF